Below, 12 T cell receptor beta chains from the same sample are listed, as sequenced in a study of regulatory T cells in long-lasting Graves disease. Arm-PCR of CDR3 regions and iRepertoire HTBI primers were the basis on which TCR beta libraries were built. TCRdb recomputed calls from the multiplex PCR reads with MiXCR, one row per CDR3 protein. The table lists fewer than 550,000 distinct CDR3 sequences, about a sixth of them singletons. The time point denotes: newly diagnosed GD, antithyroid drugs for less than 3 months. After RNA was extracted from PBMCs, the TCR library was made from it. Separately, the same data were catalogued under a study of T cells in Graves' hyperthyroidism and ophthalmopathy.

The sequencing here drew on peripheral blood mononuclear cells (PBMCs), taken at new diagnosis, from a patient treated with antithyroid drugs. The receptors derive from a woman between 18 and 30 years old with Graves disease.

Comments on this clonotype: A single base separates this from a much larger clone, so it may be a read error. The rearrangement links TRBV6-5 to TRBJ2-1; TRBD1 agrees at 12 bases. This CDR3 comprises 15 residues. The V and J ends lost 4 bases and 10 bases, in that order; junction bases with no gene match: 8. Germline V gene sequence: CDR1 MNHEY, CDR2 SVGAGI. The CDR3 spells CASSFRDRGLYEQFF. As DNA, the CDR3 is TGTGCCAGCAGTTTCCGGGACAGGGGGCTATACGAGCAGTTCTTC.

This clonotype was counted only a few times. The genes are TRBV12-3 or TRBV12-4 and TRBJ1-1; D call uncertain. Trimming left V 0 bases short and J 5 bases short, with 10 bases between. The CDR3 extends over 14 amino acids. The CDR3 loop reads CASSLAQVGTEAFF. CDR3 nucleotides: TGTGCCAGCAGTTTAGCCCAGGTTGGTACTGAAGCTTTCTTT.

V and J are TRBV7-9 and TRBJ1-2; D might be TRBD1 (5 bases). Germline V lookup: CDR1 SEHNR, CDR2 FQNEAQ (reference sequence). CDR3 size: 14 residues. V lost 3 bases and J lost 7, with 15 bases in between. In DNA, the CDR3 is TGTGCCAGCAGCTTCCAGGGATCTTCTGTTGGCTACACCTTC. The encoded protein is CASSFQGSSVGYTF.

The chain combines TRBV12-3 or TRBV12-4 with TRBJ1-6, with D hard to call. This CDR3 is built from 12 residues. V lost 3 bases, J lost 11 bases, and 8 bases lay in between. The CDR3 DNA reads TGTGCCAGCAGTTTCGCAGATCCACCCCTCCACTTT. Its translation: CASSFADPPLHF.

The chain has TRBV28 and TRBJ2-7; D might be TRBD2 (5 bases). This CDR3 spans 15 amino acids. V gave up 5 bases and J gave up 0 bases, with 14 bases separating them. The germline V gene has CDR1 MDHEN and CDR2 SYDVKM. CDR3 loop: CASSLPRRSSYEQYF. The CDR3, as DNA: TGTGCCAGCAGTCTCCCGCGGAGGAGCTCCTACGAGCAGTACTTC.

The chain is built from TRBV5-1 and TRBJ2-1; D is undetermined. Germline V lookup: CDR1 SGHRS, CDR2 YFSETQ. The ends were cut back, 3 bases at V and 5 bases at J, with 15 bases in the middle. The CDR3 totals 15 residues. The CDR3 protein is CASSWLGKANNEQFF. The CDR3 DNA sequence: TGCGCCAGCAGCTGGCTAGGGAAGGCCAACAATGAGCAGTTCTTC.

About this clonotype itself: It may be a read error: a sequence one base away is much more abundant. The V call is TRBV7-6, the J call TRBJ2-1; D is undetermined. Germline CDR1 and CDR2: SGHVS and FNYEAQ. V lost 5 bases, J lost 13 bases, and 15 bases lay in between. The CDR3 length is 12 residues. DNA of the CDR3: TGTGCCAGCAGCCCCTCGGAAGAGACCCAGTTCTTC. The encoded protein is CASSPSEETQFF.

The count of this clonotype is one. This rearrangement joins TRBV5-1 to TRBJ2-3; no firm D call. Germline assignment: CDR1 SGHRS and CDR2 YFSETQ. The germline V and J ends were trimmed by 2 bases and 6 bases, with 10 bases remaining between them. CDR3 length: 13 residues. DNA for the CDR3: TGCGCCAGCAGCTTTGGGGTGTTGGATACGCAGTATTTT. It is translated as CASSFGVLDTQYF. The full variable domain, its missing parts supplied by reference TRBV5-1 and TRBJ2-3, is KAGVTQTPRYLIKTRGQQVTLSCSPISGHRSVSWYQQTPGQGLQFLFEYFSETQRNKGNFPGRFSGRQFSNSRSEMNVSTLELGDSALYLCASSFGVLDTQYFGPGTRLTVL.

On this clonotype itself: This may stem from a read error, because a much larger clone lies one nucleotide away. CDR3 bases: TGTGCCAGCAGCCAAGCCTTTTCTAGCGGGAGGTCCGCGGGCTACGAGCAGTGCTTC. It is translated as CASSQAFSSGRSAGYEQCF. The chain employs TRBV3-1 and TRBJ2-7; 11 positions match TRBD2. CDR1 is LGHDT and CDR2 is YNNKEL in the germline V gene (reference sequence). The CDR3 has 19 amino acids.

This clonotype was observed many times. The J gene is TRBJ2-7, the V gene TRBV27; 10 positions agree with TRBD2. V trimming: 5 bases; J trimming: 4 bases; junction bases outside the gene matches: 5. The CDR3 has 14 amino acids. Germline CDR1 and CDR2: MNHEY and SMNVEV (reference sequence). This chain's CDR3 is CASSLLAGAYEQYF. The CDR3 nucleotides are TGTGCCAGCAGTCTCCTAGCGGGAGCATACGAGCAGTACTTC.

Comment on this clonotype: A read error may explain this, as a much larger clone is one base away. The chain employs TRBV20-1 and TRBJ2-4; D is uncertain. CDR1 and CDR2 from the germline V gene are DFQATT and SNEGSKA (reference sequence). This CDR3 has 12 amino acids. DNA for the CDR3: TGCAGTGCTACGTTTGGTCTCTCTGGTCGGTTCTTC. Translated, it gives CSATFGLSGRFF.

With respect to this clonotype: A far larger clone is one nucleotide away, so this likely arose from a read error. The rearrangement joins TRBV6-5 to TRBJ2-2, with D perhaps matching TRBD2 (5 bases). This CDR3 is built from 12 residues. V was trimmed by 4 bases and J by 7 bases, leaving 7 bases between them. The germline V gene has CDR1 MNHEY and CDR2 SVGAGI. CDR3 loop: CASSSGIGELFF. CDR3 DNA: TGTGCCAGCAGTTCGGGAATCGGGGAGCTGTTTTTT.